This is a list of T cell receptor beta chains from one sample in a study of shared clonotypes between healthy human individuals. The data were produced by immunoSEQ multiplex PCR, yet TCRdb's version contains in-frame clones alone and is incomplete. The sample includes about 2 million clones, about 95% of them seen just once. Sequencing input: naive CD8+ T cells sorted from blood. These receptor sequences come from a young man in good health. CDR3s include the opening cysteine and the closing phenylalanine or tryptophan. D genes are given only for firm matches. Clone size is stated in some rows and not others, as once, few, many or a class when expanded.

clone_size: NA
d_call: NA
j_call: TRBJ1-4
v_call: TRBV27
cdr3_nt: TGTGCCAGCAGTTACTCGTGGACGGGGAATGAAAAACTGTTTTTT
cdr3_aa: CASSYSWTGNEKLFF

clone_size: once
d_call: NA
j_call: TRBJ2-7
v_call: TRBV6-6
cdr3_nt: TGTGCCAGCAGTTACTCGCCCCACTCCTACGAGCAGTACTTC
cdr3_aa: CASSYSPHSYEQYF

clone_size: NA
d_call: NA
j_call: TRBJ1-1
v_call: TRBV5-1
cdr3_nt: TGCGCCAGCAGCCTTGGGGGCTGGCAGGGGAACACTGAAGCTTTCTTT
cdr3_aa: CASSLGGWQGNTEAFF

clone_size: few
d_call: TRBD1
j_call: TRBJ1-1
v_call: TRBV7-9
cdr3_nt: TGTGCCAGCAGCCGGACAGGAGTCGGGCTCTTCTTT
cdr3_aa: CASSRTGVGLFF

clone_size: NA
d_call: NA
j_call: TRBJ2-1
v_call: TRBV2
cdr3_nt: TGTGCCAGCAGCTACACAGGGAGCTCCTACAATGAGCAGTTCTTC
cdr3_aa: CASSYTGSSYNEQFF

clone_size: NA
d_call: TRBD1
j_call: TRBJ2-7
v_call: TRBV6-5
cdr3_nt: TGTGCCAGCAGTTGGGGGACAGTCTACGAGCAGTACTTC
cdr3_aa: CASSWGTVYEQYF

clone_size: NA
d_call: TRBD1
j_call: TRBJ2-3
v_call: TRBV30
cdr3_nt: TGTGCCTGGAGTTGGGACAGGGTAACGCAGTATTTT
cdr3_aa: CAWSWDRVTQYF

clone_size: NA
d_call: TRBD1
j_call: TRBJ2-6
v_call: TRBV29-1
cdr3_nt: TGCAGCGTTTTTAGCCGGACAGGGGACCTCTCTGGGGCCAACGTCCTGACTTTC
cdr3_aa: CSVFSRTGDLSGANVLTF

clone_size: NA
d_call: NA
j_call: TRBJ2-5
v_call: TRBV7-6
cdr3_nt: TGTGCCAGCAGCTTAGTCGGTATGGAGACCCAGTACTTC
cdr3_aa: CASSLVGMETQYF

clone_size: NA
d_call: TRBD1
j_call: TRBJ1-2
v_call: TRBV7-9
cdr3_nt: TGTGCCAGCAGCTTGGACAGGGGGTCCGTAGATGGCTACACCTTC
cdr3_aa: CASSLDRGSVDGYTF

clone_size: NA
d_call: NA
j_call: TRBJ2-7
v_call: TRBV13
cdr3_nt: TGTGCCAGCAGCTTCGGGCAGGGTGTTTCCTACGAGCAGTACTTC
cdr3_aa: CASSFGQGVSYEQYF

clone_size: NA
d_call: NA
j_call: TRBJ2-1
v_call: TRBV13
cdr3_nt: TGTGCCAGCAGCAGGGGGGGAAGCGCCATTTACAATGAGCAGTTCTTC
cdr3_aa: CASSRGGSAIYNEQFF

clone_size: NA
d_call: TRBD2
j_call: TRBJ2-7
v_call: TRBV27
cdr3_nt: TGTGCCAGCAGTTTATTGGCCACTAGCGGGAGTGGGGACGAGCAGTACTTC
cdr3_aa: CASSLLATSGSGDEQYF

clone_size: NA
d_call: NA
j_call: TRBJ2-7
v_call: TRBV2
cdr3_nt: TGTGCCAGCAGTGTAGAGAGCTCCTACGAGCAGTACTTC
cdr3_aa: CASSVESSYEQYF

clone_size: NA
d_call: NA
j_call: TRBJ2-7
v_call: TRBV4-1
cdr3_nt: TGCGCCAGCAGCCAAGATCGGAAGGGGGAAGTCTACGAGCAGTACTTC
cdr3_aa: CASSQDRKGEVYEQYF

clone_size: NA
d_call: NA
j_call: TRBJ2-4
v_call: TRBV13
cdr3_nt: TGTGCCAGCAGCCAGATCGCGGACGAGGCGGGGAGGAACATTCAGTACTTC
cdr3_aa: CASSQIADEAGRNIQYF

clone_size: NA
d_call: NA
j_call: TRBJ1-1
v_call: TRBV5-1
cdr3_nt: TGCGCCAGCAGCCTGAACGGGGGTGGGCACACTGAAGCTTTCTTT
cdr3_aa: CASSLNGGGHTEAFF

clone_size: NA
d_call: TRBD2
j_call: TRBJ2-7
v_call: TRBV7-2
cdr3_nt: TGTGCCAGCAGCCCTGGACTAGCGCGCTACGAGCAGTACTTC
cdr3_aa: CASSPGLARYEQYF

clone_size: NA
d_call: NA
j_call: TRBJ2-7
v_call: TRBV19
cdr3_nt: TGTGCCGCCTCAGCCGGGCTTACCTCCTACGAGCAGTACTTC
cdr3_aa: CAASAGLTSYEQYF

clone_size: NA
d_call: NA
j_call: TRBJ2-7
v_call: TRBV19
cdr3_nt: TGTGCCAGTAGTATGAGACACGAAACCTACGAGCAGTACTTC
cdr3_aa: CASSMRHETYEQYF

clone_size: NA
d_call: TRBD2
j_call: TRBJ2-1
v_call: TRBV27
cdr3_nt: TGTGCCAGCAGGCCGGGACTAGCGGGTTACAATGAGCAGTTCTTC
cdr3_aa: CASRPGLAGYNEQFF

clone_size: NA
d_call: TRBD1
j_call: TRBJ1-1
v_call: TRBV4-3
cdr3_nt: TGCGCCAGCAGCCAAGATGAGGGGGCGGGTATGGCTTTCTTT
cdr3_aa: CASSQDEGAGMAFF

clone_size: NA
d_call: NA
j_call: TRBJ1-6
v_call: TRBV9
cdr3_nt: TGTGCCAGCAGCGGTGAACGGTCTAATTCACCCCTCCACTTT
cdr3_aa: CASSGERSNSPLHF

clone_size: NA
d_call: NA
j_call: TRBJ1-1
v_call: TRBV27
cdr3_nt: TGTGCCAGCAGTTTATCTTTTCCGTACACTGAAGCTTTCTTT
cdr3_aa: CASSLSFPYTEAFF

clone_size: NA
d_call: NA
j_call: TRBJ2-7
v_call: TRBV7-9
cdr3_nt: TGTGCCAGCACCATGCGGACTTCTAAGGAGCAGTACTTC
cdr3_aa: CASTMRTSKEQYF

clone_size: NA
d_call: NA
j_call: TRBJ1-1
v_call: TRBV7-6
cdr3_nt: TGTGCCAGCCACAGCGGGGGAACAGGAGAAGCTTTCTTT
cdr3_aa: CASHSGGTGEAFF

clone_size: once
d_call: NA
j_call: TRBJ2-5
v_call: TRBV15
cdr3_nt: TGTGCCACCAGCAGAGTTGCGGCGCAGGAGACCCAGTACTTC
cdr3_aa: CATSRVAAQETQYF

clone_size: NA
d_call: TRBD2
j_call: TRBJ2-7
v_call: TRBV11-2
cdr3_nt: TGTGCCAGCAACGACGGGGGGTCGACTAGCGGAAACGAGCAGTACTTC
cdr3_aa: CASNDGGSTSGNEQYF

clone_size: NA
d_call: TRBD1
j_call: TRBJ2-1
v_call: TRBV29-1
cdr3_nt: TGCAGCGTTGAAGAGTTTGGACAGGGGTTTCTAAATGAGCAGTTCTTC
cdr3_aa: CSVEEFGQGFLNEQFF

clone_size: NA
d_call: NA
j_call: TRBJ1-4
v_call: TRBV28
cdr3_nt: TGTGCCAGCAGTTCCGCGAGGTGGACAACTAATGAAAAACTGTTTTTT
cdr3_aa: CASSSARWTTNEKLFF

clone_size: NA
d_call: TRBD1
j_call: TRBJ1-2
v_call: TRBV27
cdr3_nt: TGTGCCAGCAGTCTACTACAGGGGGACTATGGCTACACCTTC
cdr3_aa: CASSLLQGDYGYTF

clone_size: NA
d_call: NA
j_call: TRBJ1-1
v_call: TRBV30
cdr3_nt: TGTGCCGGGGAGGAGGGGAGTGAGGGCGCTGAAGCTTTCTTT
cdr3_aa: CAGEEGSEGAEAFF

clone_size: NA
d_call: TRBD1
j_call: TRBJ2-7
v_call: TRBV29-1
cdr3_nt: TGCAGCGTTGAAGTCTATGGGACAGTTACCTACGAGCAGTACTTC
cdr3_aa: CSVEVYGTVTYEQYF

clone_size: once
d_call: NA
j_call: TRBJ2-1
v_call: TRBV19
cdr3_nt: TGTGCCAGTAGGCCGACTGGACGCTACAATGAGCAGTTCTTC
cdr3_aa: CASRPTGRYNEQFF

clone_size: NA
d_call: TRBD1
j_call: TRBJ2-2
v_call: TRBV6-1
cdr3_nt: TGTGCCAGCACGACGGACAGGGCGAACACCGGGGAGCTGTTTTTT
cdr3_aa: CASTTDRANTGELFF

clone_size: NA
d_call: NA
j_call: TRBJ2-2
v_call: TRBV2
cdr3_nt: TGTGCCAGCAGTGAAGCGCTTTTTGGGGTCAGCGGGGAGCTGTTTTTT
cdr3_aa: CASSEALFGVSGELFF

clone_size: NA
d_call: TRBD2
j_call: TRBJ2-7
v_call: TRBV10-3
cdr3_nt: TGTGCCACCGAAAGGACTAGCGGGAACTACGAGCAGTACTTC
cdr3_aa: CATERTSGNYEQYF